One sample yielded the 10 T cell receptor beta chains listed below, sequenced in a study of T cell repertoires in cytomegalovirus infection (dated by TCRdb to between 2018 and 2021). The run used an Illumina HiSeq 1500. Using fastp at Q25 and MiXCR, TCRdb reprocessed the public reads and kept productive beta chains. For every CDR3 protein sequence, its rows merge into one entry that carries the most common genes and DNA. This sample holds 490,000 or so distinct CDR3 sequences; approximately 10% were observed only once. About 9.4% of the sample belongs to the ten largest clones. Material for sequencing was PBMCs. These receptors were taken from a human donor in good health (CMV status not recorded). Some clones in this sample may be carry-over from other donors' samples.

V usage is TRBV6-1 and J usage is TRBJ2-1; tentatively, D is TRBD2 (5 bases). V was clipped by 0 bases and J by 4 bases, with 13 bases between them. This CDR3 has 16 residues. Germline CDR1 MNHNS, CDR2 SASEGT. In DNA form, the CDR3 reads TGTGCCAGCAGTGAAGCAGCAGCCGCGGGTTACAATGAGCAGTTCTTC. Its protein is CASSEAAAAGYNEQFF.

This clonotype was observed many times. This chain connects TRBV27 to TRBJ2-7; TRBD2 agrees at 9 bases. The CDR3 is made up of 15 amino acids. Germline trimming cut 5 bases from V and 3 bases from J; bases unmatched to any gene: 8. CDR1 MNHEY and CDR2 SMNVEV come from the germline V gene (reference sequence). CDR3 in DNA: TGTGCCAGCAGTCCCATAGCGGGAGCACACTACGAGCAGTACTTC. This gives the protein CASSPIAGAHYEQYF.

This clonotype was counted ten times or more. In DNA form, the CDR3 reads TGTGCCAGCAGCCGGGAGCGGGAGGTACCCTACGAGCAGTACTTC. Translating it yields CASSREREVPYEQYF. This chain links TRBV11-2 with TRBJ2-7; 9 bases match TRBD2. The V segment lost 5 bases and the J segment 2 bases; nucleotides outside the gene matches: 7. CDR3 length: 15 amino acids. CDR1 and CDR2 (germline): SGHAT, FQNNGV.

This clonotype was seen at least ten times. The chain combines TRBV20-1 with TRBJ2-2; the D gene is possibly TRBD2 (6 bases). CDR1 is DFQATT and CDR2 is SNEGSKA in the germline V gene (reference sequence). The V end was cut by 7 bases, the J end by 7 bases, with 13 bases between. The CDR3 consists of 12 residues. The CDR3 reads CSGAREVGELFF. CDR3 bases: TGCAGTGGCGCCAGGGAGGTCGGGGAGCTGTTTTTT.

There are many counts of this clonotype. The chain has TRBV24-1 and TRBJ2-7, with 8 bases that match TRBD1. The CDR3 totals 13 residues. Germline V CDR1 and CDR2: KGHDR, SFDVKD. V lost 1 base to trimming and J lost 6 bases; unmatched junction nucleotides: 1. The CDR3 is CATSDFDRGEQYF. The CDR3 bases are TGTGCCACCAGTGATTTTGACAGGGGCGAGCAGTACTTC.

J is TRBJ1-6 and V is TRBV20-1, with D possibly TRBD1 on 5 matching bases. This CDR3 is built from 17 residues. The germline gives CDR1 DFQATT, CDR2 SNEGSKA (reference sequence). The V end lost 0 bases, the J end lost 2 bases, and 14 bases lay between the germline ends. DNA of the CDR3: TGCAGTGCTAGAGAAAGCAAGCGAGGGGCCTATAATTCACCCCTCCACTTT. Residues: CSARESKRGAYNSPLHF.

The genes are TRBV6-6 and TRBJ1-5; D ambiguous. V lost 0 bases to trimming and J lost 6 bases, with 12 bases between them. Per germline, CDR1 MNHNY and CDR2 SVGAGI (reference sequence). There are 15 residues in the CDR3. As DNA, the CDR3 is TGTGCCAGCAGTTACTCGGATACCTTGGGTCAGCCCCAGCATTTT. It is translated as CASSYSDTLGQPQHF.

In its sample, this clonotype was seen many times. Here the CDR3 reads CASSPDISSPQHF. The DNA of the CDR3 is TGTGCCAGCAGCCCCGACATTAGTAGCCCCCAGCATTTT. The chain couples TRBV7-9 to TRBJ1-5; the D is unclear. Germline V lookup: CDR1 SEHNR, CDR2 FQNEAQ (reference sequence). V was cut by 5 bases and J by 10 bases, with 15 bases left in between. The CDR3 is 13 amino acids.

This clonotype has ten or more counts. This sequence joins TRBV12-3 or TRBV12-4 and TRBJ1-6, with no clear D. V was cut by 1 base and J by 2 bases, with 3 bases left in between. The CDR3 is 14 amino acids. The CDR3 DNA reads TGTGCCAGCAGTTTAGAAGCCTATAATTCACCCCTCCACTTT. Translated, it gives CASSLEAYNSPLHF.

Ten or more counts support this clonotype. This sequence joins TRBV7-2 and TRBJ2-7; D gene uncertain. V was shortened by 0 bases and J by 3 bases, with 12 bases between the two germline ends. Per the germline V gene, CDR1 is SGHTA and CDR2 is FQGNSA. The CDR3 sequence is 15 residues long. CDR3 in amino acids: CASSLARLESYEQYF. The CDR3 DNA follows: TGTGCCAGCAGCTTAGCTCGACTGGAAAGCTACGAGCAGTACTTC.